This T cell receptor beta chain was sequenced for a study of beta chain features in type 1 diabetes. Study at large: Patients were similar to healthy donors in age and gender (as well as in cell yields).

Germline V gene data show CDR1 as MNHEY and CDR2 as SVGAGI. The CDR3 consists of 13 residues. The entirety of the isolated RNA underwent reverse transcription, so expressed TCRB transcripts were sequenced. Libraries were prepared by immunoSEQ multiplex PCR; TCRdb keeps only in-frame clonotypes and omits some of them. This sample has over 300,000 clones, with around 9.7% found just once. Overall study results and limits: Moderate yet significant TCRB CDR3 shortening was seen in Type 1 diabetes patients in all four CD4+ subsets. PCR might pick shorter templates more often, in the same way for patients and controls.

The sample holds a few counts of this clone. No antigen is known for it. The source of this sequence is a man younger than 40 with type 1 diabetes. The V call is TRBV6-5, the J call TRBJ2-3; D gene ambiguous. The sample consisted of central memory CD4+ T cells from blood. This chain's CDR3 is CATRRSFTDTQYF. Here the CDR3 DNA reads TGTGCGACCAGGAGAAGCTTCACAGATACGCAGTATTTT.